This T cell receptor beta chain was obtained from a study of blood T cell repertoires in COVID-19. Whole-study context: Collection of acute and convalescent COVID-19 samples took place in the United States, Italy and Spain.

The germline gives CDR1 SGHAT, CDR2 FQNNGV. The J segment lost 8 bases and the V segment lost 6 bases, leaving 7 bases of the junction unmatched. The CDR3 consists of 15 residues. The sample holds a few counts of this clone. Produced via immunoSEQ multiplex PCR; TCRdb's table is partial and in-frame only. The sample lists under 200,000 clones, 75% to 95% seen once, with 0.5% to 0.6% in the top ten. Sequenced input: peripheral blood. The rearrangement links TRBV11-2 to TRBJ2-4; TRBD2 matches 13 bases. This TCR came from a man in his fifties with acute or convalescent COVID-19. The CDR3 DNA follows: TGTGCCAGCAGTCGATGGACTAGCGGGAGTTACATTCAGTACTTC. This encodes CASSRWTSGSYIQYF.